This T cell receptor (beta chain) comes out of a study of blood T cell repertoires in COVID-19. Overall study: Material from acute and convalescent COVID-19 was sourced from the United States, Italy and Spain. T cells, B-cell-depleted T cells, or PBMCs supplied cDNA or gDNA.

While infection was still active, Seattle patients were enrolled and then followed longitudinally. Per the authors' pipeline: By means of reference gene primer amplification, nucleated cell counts were estimated. Here immunoSEQ multiplex PCR was the method, and the copy in TCRdb shows in-frame clones only, minus some. From that table come the V and J calls and clone size; the DNA was used to work out D and trimming. The sample consists of some 500,000 clones, 85% to 90% of them appearing once. V lost 3 bases to trimming and J lost 0 bases; unmatched junction nucleotides: 2. Germline loops: CDR1 KGHSH, CDR2 LQKENI. The CDR3 is 14 amino acids.

The TCR sequence derives from a woman between 45 and 60 years old with COVID-19, enrolled during active disease. The rearrangement links TRBV18 to TRBJ2-7; 7 nucleotides match TRBD1. The sequenced sample was peripheral blood. CDR3 region: CASSPRTGSYEQYF. In DNA form, the CDR3 reads TGTGCCAGCTCACCCAGGACAGGCTCCTACGAGCAGTACTTC.